These 8 T cell receptor beta chains were all obtained from the same sample, sequenced in a study of shared clonotypes between healthy human individuals. Some clones are missing from TCRdb's copy, which holds only in-frame ones; the method was immunoSEQ multiplex PCR. The sample has 450,000 to 500,000 clones, more than 75% seen once. Input material: PBMCs. These receptors all come from a woman between 40 and 50 years old in good health. Some clones in this sample may be carry-over from other donors' samples.

The chain uses TRBV25-1 and TRBJ1-4; a possible D gene is TRBD1 (5 bases). The CDR3 loop spans 14 amino acids. Germline assignment: CDR1 MGHDK and CDR2 SYGVNS. Trimming cost V 5 bases and J 11 bases, with 18 bases left between them. CDR3 in DNA: TGTGCCAGCAGTCCGACAGTAGCCTCGGAGAAACTGTTTTTT. It codes for CASSPTVASEKLFF.

The V gene is TRBV28, the J gene TRBJ1-2, with 11 nucleotides matching TRBD1. This CDR3 is built from 14 residues. CDR1 is MDHEN and CDR2 is SYDVKM in the germline V gene. J was trimmed by 7 bases and V by 6 bases; bases with no gene match: 7. The CDR3 DNA is TGTGCCAGCAGACCCTGGACAGGGGGCTTTGGCTACACCTTC. Translation gives CASRPWTGGFGYTF.

J is TRBJ2-5 and V is TRBV7-3; D is uncertain. Germline V gene lookup returns CDR1 SGHTA and CDR2 FQGTGA. This CDR3 has 15 residues. Trimming took off 0 bases at V and 5 bases at J, with 13 bases between the two ends. CDR3 in DNA: TGTGCCAGCAGCTTAACGCCCGGAGACTGGGAGACCCAGTACTTC. Translation gives CASSLTPGDWETQYF.

This chain uses TRBV7-8 with TRBJ2-7; 7 bases are shared with TRBD1. CDR1 is SGHVS, CDR2 FQNEAQ, per germline. V was pared by 0 bases and J by 4 bases, with 9 bases of the junction left unmatched. The CDR3 consists of 16 residues. The DNA for the CDR3 is TGTGCCAGCAGCTTAGCGGCCGGGACAGTGAGGTACGAGCAGTACTTC. Translating it yields CASSLAAGTVRYEQYF.

This clone has just one count. The chain recombines TRBV19 with TRBJ2-5; D unclear. The germline CDR1 and CDR2 sequences are LNHDA and SQIVND (reference sequence). This CDR3 region has 13 residues. The V end lost 2 bases, the J end lost 3 bases, and 7 bases lay between the germline ends. The CDR3 DNA is TGTGCCAGTAGTATATATCGCGAAGAGACCCAGTACTTC. It yields the protein CASSIYREETQYF.

This rearrangement joins TRBV29-1 to TRBJ2-7; TRBD1 aligns across 11 bases. Per the germline V gene, CDR1 is SQVTM and CDR2 is ANQGSEA. With 5 bases clipped from V and 2 bases from J, the junction kept 2 bases outside the gene matches. This CDR3 region has 13 residues. DNA of the CDR3: TGCAGCGTTCGGACAGGGGGCCCCTACGAGCAGTACTTC. Translating it yields CSVRTGGPYEQYF.

The chain recombines TRBV5-1 with TRBJ1-6, with TRBD1 matching 10 bases. This CDR3 is 17 amino acids long. V lost 0 bases and J lost 7; bases outside the gene matches: 7. CDR1 and CDR2 (germline): SGHRS, YFSETQ. For the CDR3, the DNA is TGCGCCAGCAGCTTGGCACGACAGGGGGCTAGGAATTCACCCCTCCACTTT. Protein: CASSLARQGARNSPLHF.

The genes are TRBV19 and TRBJ1-2; D call uncertain. Trimming removed 4 bases from V and 9 bases from J, with 9 bases in between. The CDR3 contains 11 residues. CDR1 and CDR2 (germline): LNHDA, SQIVND (reference sequence). CDR3 protein: CASSNLGRYTF. DNA of the CDR3: TGTGCCAGTAGTAACCTAGGACGCTACACCTTC.